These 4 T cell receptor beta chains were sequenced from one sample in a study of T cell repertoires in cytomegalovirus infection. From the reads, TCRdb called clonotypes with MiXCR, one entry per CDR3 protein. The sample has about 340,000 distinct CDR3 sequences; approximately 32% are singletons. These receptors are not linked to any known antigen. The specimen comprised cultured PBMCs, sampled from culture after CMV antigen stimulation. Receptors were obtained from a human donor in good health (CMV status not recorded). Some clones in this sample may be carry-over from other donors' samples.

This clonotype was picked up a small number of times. The CDR3 reads CASSFRTSGPSSTDTQYF. The CDR3 coding sequence is TGTGCCAGCAGCTTCCGAACTAGCGGACCTTCTAGCACAGATACGCAGTATTTT. The genes are TRBV7-9 and TRBJ2-3; 8 positions match TRBD2. CDR3 size: 18 residues. After removal of 3 bases from V and 0 bases from J, the junction contained 11 bases not matched to a gene. CDR1 and CDR2 (germline): SEHNR, FQNEAQ (reference sequence).

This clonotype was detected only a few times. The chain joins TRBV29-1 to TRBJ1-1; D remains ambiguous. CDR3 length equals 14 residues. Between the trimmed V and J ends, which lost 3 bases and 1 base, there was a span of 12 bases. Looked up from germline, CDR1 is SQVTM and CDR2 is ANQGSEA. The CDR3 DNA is TGCAGCGTTGAGTCGCGGATGGCGAACACTGAAGCTTTCTTT. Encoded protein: CSVESRMANTEAFF.

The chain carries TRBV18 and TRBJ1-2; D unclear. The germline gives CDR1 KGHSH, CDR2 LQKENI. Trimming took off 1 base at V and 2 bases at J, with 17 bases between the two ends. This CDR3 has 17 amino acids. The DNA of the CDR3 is TGTGCCAGCTCACCACGGCCAGTAAGGCCAGACAACTATGGCTACACCTTC. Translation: CASSPRPVRPDNYGYTF.

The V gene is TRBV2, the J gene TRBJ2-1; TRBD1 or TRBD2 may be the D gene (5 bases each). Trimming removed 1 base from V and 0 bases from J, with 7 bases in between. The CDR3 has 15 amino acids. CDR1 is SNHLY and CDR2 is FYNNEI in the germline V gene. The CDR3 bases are TGTGCCAGCAGTGAAGGGGGGAGCTCCTACAATGAGCAGTTCTTC. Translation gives CASSEGGSSYNEQFF.